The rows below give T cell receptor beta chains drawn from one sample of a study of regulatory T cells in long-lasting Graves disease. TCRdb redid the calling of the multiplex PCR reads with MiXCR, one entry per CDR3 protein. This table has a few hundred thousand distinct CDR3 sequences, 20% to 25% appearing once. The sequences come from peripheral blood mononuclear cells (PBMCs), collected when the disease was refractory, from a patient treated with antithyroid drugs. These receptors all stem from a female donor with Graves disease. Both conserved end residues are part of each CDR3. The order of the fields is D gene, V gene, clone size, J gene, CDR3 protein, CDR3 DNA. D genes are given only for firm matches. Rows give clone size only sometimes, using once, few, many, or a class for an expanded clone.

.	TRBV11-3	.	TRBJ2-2	CASRPGPRNTGELFF	TGTGCCAGCAGACCGGGGCCGCGGAACACCGGGGAGCTGTTTTTT
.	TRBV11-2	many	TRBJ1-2	CASSLGDEGGYTF	TGTGCCAGCAGCTTGGGAGATGAAGGCGGCTACACCTTC
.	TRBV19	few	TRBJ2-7	CASSSNQPNIHYEQYF	TGTGCCAGTAGTTCTAATCAGCCCAATATACACTACGAGCAGTACTTC
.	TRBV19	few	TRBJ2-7	CASSITVGGVYEQYF	TGTGCCAGTAGTATTACCGTCGGGGGTGTGTACGAGCAGTACTTC
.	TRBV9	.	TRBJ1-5	CASSVGVGSEPQHF	TGTGCCAGCAGCGTAGGAGTAGGCAGTGAGCCCCAGCATTTT
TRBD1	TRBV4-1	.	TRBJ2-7	CASSRSWRQGNSYEQYF	TGCGCCAGCAGCCGAAGCTGGAGACAGGGGAATTCCTACGAGCAGTACTTC
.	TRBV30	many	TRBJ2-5	CAWSVGVLTGQYF	TGTGCCTGGAGTGTGGGTGTTCTCACGGGCCAGTACTTC
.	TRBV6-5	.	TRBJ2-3	CASSYTAQGDTQYF	TGTGCCAGCAGTTACACCGCTCAGGGGGATACGCAGTATTTT
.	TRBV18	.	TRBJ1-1	CASSREDTEAFF	TGTGCCAGCTCTAGAGAGGACACTGAAGCTTTCTTT
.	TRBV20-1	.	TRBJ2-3	CSASPRTLSTDTQYF	TGCAGTGCCTCCCCTAGGACCCTAAGCACAGATACGCAGTATTTT
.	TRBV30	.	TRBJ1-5	CAWSRGEDQPQHF	TGTGCCTGGAGCAGAGGGGAGGATCAGCCCCAGCATTTT
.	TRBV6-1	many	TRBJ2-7	CASTTDGSPYEQYF	TGTGCCAGCACTACAGACGGATCTCCCTACGAGCAGTACTTC
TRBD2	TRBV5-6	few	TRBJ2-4	CASSLELAGGVQYF	TGTGCCAGCAGCTTGGAACTAGCGGGAGGGGTTCAGTACTTC
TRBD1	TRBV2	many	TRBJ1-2	CASSRPAGGTGDGGYTF	TGTGCCAGCAGCCGGCCCGCCGGGGGCACAGGGGACGGTGGCTACACCTTC
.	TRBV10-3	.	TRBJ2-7	CAISESNREDEQYF	TGTGCCATCAGTGAGTCGAACAGGGAGGACGAGCAGTACTTC
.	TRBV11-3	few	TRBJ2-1	CASSLRARALNEQFF	TGTGCCAGCAGCTTAAGGGCTCGGGCCTTAAATGAGCAGTTCTTC
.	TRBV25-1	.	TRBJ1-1	CASSDQPTEAFF	TGTGCCAGCAGTGACCAGCCCACTGAAGCTTTCTTT
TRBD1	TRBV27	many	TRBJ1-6	CASSPGQGHNSPLHF	TGTGCCAGCAGCCCCGGACAGGGGCATAATTCACCCCTCCACTTT
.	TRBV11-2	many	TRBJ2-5	CASSLGQVQETQYF	TGTGCCAGCAGCTTGGGGCAGGTCCAAGAGACCCAGTACTTC
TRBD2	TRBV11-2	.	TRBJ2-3	CASSRGRDTDTQYF	TGTGCCAGCAGTCGCGGGAGAGACACAGATACGCAGTATTTT
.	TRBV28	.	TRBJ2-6	CARCRKWFAGANVLTF	TGTGCCAGGTGTAGAAAGTGGTTCGCTGGGGCCAACGTCCTGACTTTC
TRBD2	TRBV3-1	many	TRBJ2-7	CASTGLAGPYEQYF	TGTGCCAGTACGGGCTTAGCGGGGCCCTACGAGCAGTACTTC
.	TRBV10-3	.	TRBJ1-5	CAISEFGRQDSQPQHF	TGTGCCATCAGTGAGTTTGGGAGACAGGACAGTCAGCCCCAGCATTTT
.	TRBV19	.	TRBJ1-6	CASSTPGQLVNSPLHF	TGTGCCAGTAGTACCCCAGGACAGTTAGTAAATTCACCCCTCCACTTT
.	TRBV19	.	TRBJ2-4	CASSDGTALTLAKNIQYF	TGTGCCAGTAGCGACGGGACCGCTTTAACACTAGCCAAAAACATTCAGTACTTC
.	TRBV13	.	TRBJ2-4	CASSLVRGKEAKNIQYF	TGTGCCAGCAGCTTAGTTCGAGGGAAGGAGGCCAAAAACATTCAGTACTTC
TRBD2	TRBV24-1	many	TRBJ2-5	CATSDPGGGGNIQETQYF	TGTGCCACCAGTGACCCCGGCGGCGGGGGAAACATACAAGAGACCCAGTACTTC
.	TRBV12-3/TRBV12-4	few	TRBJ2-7	CASSLYFSRSGYEQYF	TGTGCCAGCAGTTTATATTTTTCCAGGTCTGGCTACGAGCAGTACTTT
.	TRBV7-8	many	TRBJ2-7	CASSLSDYEQYF	TGTGCCAGCAGCTTATCGGACTACGAGCAGTACTTC
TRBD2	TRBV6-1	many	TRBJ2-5	CASKGLAETQYF	TGTGCCAGCAAAGGACTAGCAGAGACCCAGTACTTC
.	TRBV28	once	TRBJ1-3	CASSFLAGTGNTIYF	TGTGCCAGCAGTTTTCTGGCAGGGACTGGAAACACCATATATTTT
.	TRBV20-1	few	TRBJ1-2	CSARDPQAGYTF	TGCAGTGCTAGAGACCCGCAGGCGGGCTACACCTTC
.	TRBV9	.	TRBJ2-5	CASSPLGQGGQETQYF	TGTGCCAGCAGCCCGCTTGGGCAGGGTGGACAAGAGACCCAGTACTTC
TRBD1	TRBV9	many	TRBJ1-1	CASSAGTVRPEAFF	TGTGCCAGCAGCGCTGGGACAGTTCGTCCTGAAGCTTTCTTT
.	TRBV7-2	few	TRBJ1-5	CASSLWMGANNQPQHF	TGTGCCAGCAGCTTATGGATGGGGGCGAACAATCAGCCCCAGCATTTT
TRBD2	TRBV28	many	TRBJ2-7	CASSYTLAGEAHEQYF	TGTGCCAGCAGCTATACCTTAGCGGGAGAGGCCCACGAGCAGTACTTC
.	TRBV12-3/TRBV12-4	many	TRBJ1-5	CASRSDYSNQPQHF	TGTGCCAGCAGGTCAGACTATAGCAATCAGCCCCAGCATTTT
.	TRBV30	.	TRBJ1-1	CAWSVTNTEAFF	TGTGCCTGGAGTGTGACGAACACTGAAGCTTTCTTT
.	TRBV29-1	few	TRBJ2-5	CSVDPGGQTGETQYF	TGCAGCGTCGACCCCGGCGGGCAGACGGGAGAGACCCAGTACTTC
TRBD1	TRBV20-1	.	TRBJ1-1	CSASPTGYTEAFF	TGCAGTGCTAGCCCGACAGGGTACACTGAAGCTTTCTTT
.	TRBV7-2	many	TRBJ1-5	CASSHGNNQPQHF	TGTGCCAGCAGTCACGGGAACAATCAGCCCCAGCATTTT
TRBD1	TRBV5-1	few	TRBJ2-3	CASRRQGRADTQYF	TGCGCCAGCAGACGACAGGGAAGGGCAGATACGCAGTATTTT
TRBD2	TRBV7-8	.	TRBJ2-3	CASSPFRGLLAGTDTQYF	TGTGCCAGCAGCCCATTCCGTGGTCTACTAGCGGGCACAGATACGCAGTATTTT
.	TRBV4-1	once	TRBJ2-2	CASSLSGTQNTGELFF	TGCGCCAGCAGCCTATCCGGGACACAGAACACCGGGGAGCTGTTTTTT
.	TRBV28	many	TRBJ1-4	CASSLNSRNEKLFF	TGTGCCAGCAGTTTAAACTCCCGTAATGAAAAACTGTTTTTT
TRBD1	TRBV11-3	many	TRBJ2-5	CASSGQEQETQYF	TGTGCCAGCTCGGGACAGGAGCAAGAGACCCAGTACTTC
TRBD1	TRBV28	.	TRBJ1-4	CASSPGTGYGKLFF	TGTGCCAGCAGTCCCGGGACAGGGTACGGAAAACTGTTTTTT
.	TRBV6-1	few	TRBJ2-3	CASSPGERVGDTQYF	TGTGCCAGCAGCCCAGGGGAAAGGGTCGGCGATACGCAGTATTTT
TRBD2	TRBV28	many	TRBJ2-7	CASSSRLAGGLEEQYF	TGTGCCAGCAGTTCGAGACTAGCGGGGGGCCTCGAAGAGCAGTACTTC
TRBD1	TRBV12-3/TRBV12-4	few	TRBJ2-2	CASRSPGGRTGELFF	TGTGCCAGCAGATCTCCAGGGGGCCGCACCGGGGAGCTGTTTTTT
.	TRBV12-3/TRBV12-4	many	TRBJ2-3	CASRRASTPDTQYF	TGTGCCAGCCGGAGGGCGAGCACCCCAGATACGCAGTATTTT
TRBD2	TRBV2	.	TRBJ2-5	CASMRIPRGTQHF	TGTGCCAGCATGAGAATCCCGCGGGGGACCCAGCACTTC
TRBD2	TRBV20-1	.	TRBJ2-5	CSARGAGLAGGPEMKETQYF	TGCAGTGCTAGAGGGGCGGGCCTAGCGGGAGGGCCGGAGATGAAAGAGACCCAGTACTTC
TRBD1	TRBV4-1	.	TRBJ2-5	CASSQDSTQGAQGETQYF	TGCGCCAGCAGCCAAGACTCGACACAGGGGGCGCAAGGAGAGACCCAGTACTTC
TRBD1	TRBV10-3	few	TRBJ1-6	CALWAGQNNSPLHF	TGTGCCCTTTGGGCGGGACAGAATAATTCACCCCTCCACTTT
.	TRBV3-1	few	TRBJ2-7	CASSPGQTLYEQYF	TGTGCCAGCAGCCCCGGACAGACTCTCTACGAGCAGTACTTC
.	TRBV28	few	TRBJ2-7	CASSRFWEQYF	TGTGCCAGCAGTCGATTTTGGGAGCAGTACTTC
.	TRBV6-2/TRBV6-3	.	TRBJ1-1	CASSESQRTAEAFF	TGTGCCAGCAGTGAAAGTCAGAGGACGGCTGAAGCTTTCTTT
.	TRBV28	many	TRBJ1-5	CASSLPDRKNQPQHF	TGTGCCAGCAGTTTACCCGACAGGAAGAATCAGCCCCAGCATTTT
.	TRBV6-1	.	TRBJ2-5	CASKARETQYF	TGTGCCAGCAAAGCGCGTGAGACCCAGTACTTC